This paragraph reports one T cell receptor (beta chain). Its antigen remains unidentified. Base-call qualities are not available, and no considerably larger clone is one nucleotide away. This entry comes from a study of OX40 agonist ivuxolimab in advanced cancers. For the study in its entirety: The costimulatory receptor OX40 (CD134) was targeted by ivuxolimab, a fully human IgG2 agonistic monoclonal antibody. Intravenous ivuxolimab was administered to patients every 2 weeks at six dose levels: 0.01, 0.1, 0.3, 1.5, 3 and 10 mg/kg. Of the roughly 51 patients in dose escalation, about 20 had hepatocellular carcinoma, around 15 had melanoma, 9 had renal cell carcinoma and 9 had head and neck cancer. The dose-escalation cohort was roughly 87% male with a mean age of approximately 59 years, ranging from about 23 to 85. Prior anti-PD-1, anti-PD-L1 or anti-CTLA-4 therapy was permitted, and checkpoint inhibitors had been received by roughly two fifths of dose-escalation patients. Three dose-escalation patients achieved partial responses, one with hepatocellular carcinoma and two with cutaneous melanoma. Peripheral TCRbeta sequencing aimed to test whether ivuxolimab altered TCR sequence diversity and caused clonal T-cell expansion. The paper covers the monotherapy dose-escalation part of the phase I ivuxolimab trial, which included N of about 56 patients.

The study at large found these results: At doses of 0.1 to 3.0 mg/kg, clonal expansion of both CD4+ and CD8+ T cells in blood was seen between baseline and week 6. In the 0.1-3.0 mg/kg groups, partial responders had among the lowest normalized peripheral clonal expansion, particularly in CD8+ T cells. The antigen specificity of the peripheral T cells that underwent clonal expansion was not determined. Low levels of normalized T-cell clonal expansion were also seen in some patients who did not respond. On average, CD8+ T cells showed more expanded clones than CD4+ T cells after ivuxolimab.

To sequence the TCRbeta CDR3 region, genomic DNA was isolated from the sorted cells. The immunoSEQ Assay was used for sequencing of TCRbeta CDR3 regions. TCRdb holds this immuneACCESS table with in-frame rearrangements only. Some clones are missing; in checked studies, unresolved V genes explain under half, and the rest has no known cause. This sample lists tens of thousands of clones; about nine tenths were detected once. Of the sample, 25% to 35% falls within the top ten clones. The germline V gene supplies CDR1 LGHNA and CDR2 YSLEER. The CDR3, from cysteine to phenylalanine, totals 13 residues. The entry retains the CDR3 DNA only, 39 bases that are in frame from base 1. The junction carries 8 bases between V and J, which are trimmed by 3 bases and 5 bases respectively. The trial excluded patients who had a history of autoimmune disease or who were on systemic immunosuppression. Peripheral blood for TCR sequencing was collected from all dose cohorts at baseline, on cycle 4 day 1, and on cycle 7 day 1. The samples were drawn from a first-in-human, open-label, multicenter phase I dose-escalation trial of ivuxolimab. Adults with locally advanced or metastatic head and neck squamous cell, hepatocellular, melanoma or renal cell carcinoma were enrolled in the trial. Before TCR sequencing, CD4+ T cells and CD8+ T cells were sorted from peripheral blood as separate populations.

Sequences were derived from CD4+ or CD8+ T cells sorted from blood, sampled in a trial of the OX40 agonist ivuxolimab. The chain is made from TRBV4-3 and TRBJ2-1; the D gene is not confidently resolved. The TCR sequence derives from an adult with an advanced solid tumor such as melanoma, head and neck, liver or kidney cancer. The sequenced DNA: TGCGCCAGCAGCCAGGAAGGTCACAATGAGCAGTTCTTC. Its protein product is CASSQEGHNEQFF.